One and the same sample provided the 18 T cell receptor beta chains below, sequenced in a study of blood T cell repertoires in COVID-19. The table came from immunoSEQ multiplex PCR; TCRdb's copy has only in-frame clones and leaves some out. The table lists 350,000 to 500,000 clones, around nine tenths of them singletons, with approximately 1.5% in the top ten. Sequencing input: PBMCs or T cells enriched from blood (not recorded which). These receptor sequences come from a woman aged 18-29 years who had been exposed to COVID-19.

The chain employs TRBV29-1 and TRBJ2-7, with TRBD1 matching 11 bases. CDR1 and CDR2 from the germline V gene are SQVTM and ANQGSEA. V lost 4 bases to trimming and J lost 6 bases; unmatched junction nucleotides: 5. The CDR3 spans 13 residues. CDR3 in amino acids: CSVVGTGGLEQYF. The CDR3 region has the DNA TGCAGCGTTGTCGGGACAGGGGGTCTCGAGCAGTACTTC.

V is TRBV2 and J is TRBJ1-6; 7 bases fit TRBD1. CDR3 length: 15 residues. Germline V gives CDR1 SNHLY, CDR2 FYNNEI. The trim removed 8 bases at V and 7 bases at J, leaving 11 bases unmatched. The CDR3 spells CASSGTDVKNSPLHF. As DNA, the CDR3 is TGTGCCAGCTCTGGGACAGATGTCAAAAATTCACCCCTCCACTTT.

This chain joins TRBV6-5 and TRBJ1-2; 12 bases are shared with TRBD1. Germline V gene data show CDR1 as MNHEY and CDR2 as SVGAGI. The CDR3 is made up of 14 amino acids. J lost 4 bases, V lost 9 bases, and 6 bases had no gene match. CDR3 loop: CASGTGGVFYGYTF. CDR3 bases: TGTGCCAGTGGGACAGGGGGCGTTTTCTATGGCTACACCTTC.

This clone was seen a single time. The CDR3 region has the DNA TGTGCCAGCCGCAAGGTGGGGGGGACCTACGAGCAGTACTTC. Its translation: CASRKVGGTYEQYF. The chain couples TRBV27 to TRBJ2-7, with 7 bases identical to TRBD2. The CDR3 has 14 amino acids. J was trimmed by 2 bases and V by 8 bases; bases with no gene match: 9. Germline V gene sequence: CDR1 MNHEY, CDR2 SMNVEV (reference sequence).

The chain employs TRBV3-1 (or the pseudogene TRBV3-2) and TRBJ2-4, with 11 nucleotides matching TRBD2. The CDR3 sequence is 14 residues long. The V and J ends lost 3 bases and 7 bases, in that order; junction bases with no gene match: 2. Germline-derived CDR1 and CDR2 are LGHDT and YNNKEL (reference sequence). The CDR3 nucleotides are TGTGCCAGCAGCCAGACTAGCGGGGCTAACATTCAGTACTTC. Its protein product is CASSQTSGANIQYF.

The chain couples TRBV5-6 to TRBJ1-5; maybe TRBD1 (6 bases). The V end lost 3 bases, the J end lost 2 bases, and 12 bases lay between the germline ends. This CDR3 is 15 amino acids long. The germline V gene encodes CDR1 SGHDT and CDR2 YYEEEE. Here the CDR3 reads CASSYTGLGNQPQHF. As DNA, the CDR3 is TGTGCCAGCAGCTATACAGGGCTAGGCAATCAGCCCCAGCATTTT.

The CDR3 DNA sequence: TGTGCCAGCAGCTTAAGGGTAGGGGATCAAGAGACCCAGTACTTC. Protein sequence: CASSLRVGDQETQYF. The chain recombines TRBV13 with TRBJ2-5; D is possibly TRBD1 (5 bases). Germline loops: CDR1 PRHDT, CDR2 FYEKMQ (reference sequence). This CDR3 is 15 amino acids long. V was pared by 2 bases and J by 2 bases, with 12 bases between.

V usage is TRBV5-8 and J usage is TRBJ1-1, with D perhaps TRBD1 (5 bases). The CDR3 contains 13 residues. Between the trimmed V and J ends, which lost 5 bases and 10 bases, there was a span of 18 bases. Germline V gene lookup returns CDR1 SGHTS and CDR2 YDEGEE. The CDR3 region has the DNA TGTGCCAGCAGTAAAGAGGTCGCGGGGCGAGCTTTCTTT. It is translated as CASSKEVAGRAFF.

V gene TRBV4-1 combines with J gene TRBJ1-5, with 9 bases matching TRBD1. CDR1 and CDR2 (germline): MGHRA, YSYEKL. The V segment lost 1 base and the J segment 2 bases; nucleotides outside the gene matches: 6. The CDR3 spans 17 residues. The CDR3 DNA is TGCGCCAGCAGCCAAGGGGACAGGGTAAGGGGCAATCAGCCCCAGCATTTT. The encoded protein is CASSQGDRVRGNQPQHF.

This chain connects TRBV6-5 to TRBJ2-1; D is undetermined. The CDR3 spans 13 residues. Trimming cost V 2 bases and J 9 bases, with 11 bases left between them. Looked up from germline, CDR1 is MNHEY and CDR2 is SVGAGI. The CDR3 protein is CASSYPLESEQFF. CDR3 coding DNA: TGTGCCAGCAGTTACCCCCTAGAGAGTGAGCAGTTCTTC.

The sample holds a few counts of this clone. V and J are TRBV2 and TRBJ1-6, with 8 bases lining up with TRBD1. Trimming took 6 bases from V and 5 from J; bases not matched to a gene: 6. This CDR3 has 15 residues. Germline loops: CDR1 SNHLY, CDR2 FYNNEI. CDR3 sequence: CASRRTGSHNSPLHF. DNA of the CDR3: TGTGCCAGCAGACGGACAGGGTCTCATAATTCACCCCTCCACTTT.

J is TRBJ1-4 and V is TRBV2, with D perhaps matching TRBD1 (5 bases). Between the trimmed V and J ends, which lost 7 bases and 5 bases, there was a span of 14 bases. The CDR3 sequence is 14 residues long. Germline values: CDR1 SNHLY, CDR2 FYNNEI. The CDR3 DNA sequence: TGTGCCAGCAAGCAAAGGGGAAGCAATGAAAAACTGTTTTTT. Its translation: CASKQRGSNEKLFF.

The chain carries TRBV9 and TRBJ2-3; TRBD2 agrees at 11 bases. V shed 3 bases, J shed 0 bases, and the junction held 3 bases outside the gene matches. Germline V gene sequence: CDR1 SGDLS, CDR2 YYNGEE. The CDR3 spans 16 residues. This CDR3 is CASSDSGRASTDTQYF. The CDR3, as DNA: TGTGCCAGCAGCGATAGCGGGAGGGCTAGCACAGATACGCAGTATTTT.

The CDR3 region is CASRGQGVLSYGYTF. For the CDR3, the DNA is TGTGCCAGCAGGGGACAGGGGGTCCTTTCCTATGGCTACACCTTC. The gene calls are TRBV2 and TRBJ1-2; 11 bases align to TRBD1. V lost 6 bases and J lost 4; bases outside the gene matches: 7. Germline V CDR1 and CDR2: SNHLY, FYNNEI. The CDR3 has 15 amino acids.

The gene calls are TRBV7-2 and TRBJ1-6, with 9 positions matching TRBD1. Germline V lookup: CDR1 SGHTA, CDR2 FQGNSA. With V trimmed by 5 bases and J by 7 bases, 6 bases remained unmatched. CDR3 length equals 15 residues. In DNA, the CDR3 is TGTGCCAGCAGCCCAGGGACAGGGATGAATTCACCCCTCCACTTT. Encoded protein: CASSPGTGMNSPLHF.

In this sample, this clone turned up once. The chain joins TRBV5-1 to TRBJ1-2; possible D gene TRBD1, 5 bases. Trimming took 1 base from V and 7 from J, leaving 11 bases between them. Germline V lookup: CDR1 SGHRS, CDR2 YFSETQ. The CDR3 loop spans 13 amino acids. CDR3 region: CASSLTGEGGYTF. CDR3 DNA: TGCGCCAGCAGCTTGACGGGGGAGGGTGGCTACACCTTC.

The chain employs TRBV14 and TRBJ2-3, with 9 bases aligning to TRBD2. Trimming took 2 bases from V and 4 from J; bases not matched to a gene: 10. Germline CDR1 SGHDN, CDR2 FVKESK. The CDR3 length is 17 residues. CDR3 loop: CASSQQAGGILADTQYF. As DNA, the CDR3 is TGTGCCAGCAGCCAACAAGCGGGAGGTATCTTAGCAGATACGCAGTATTTT.

This chain connects TRBV19 to TRBJ1-1; 8 positions agree with TRBD1. Losses at the gene ends were 2 bases for V and 4 bases for J; bases not matched to a gene: 9. Germline assignment: CDR1 LNHDA and CDR2 SQIVND (reference sequence). The CDR3 covers 16 residues. DNA of the CDR3: TGTGCCAGTAGTATAACCGGAGGCAGGGGGCTCACTGAAGCTTTCTTT. Its translation: CASSITGGRGLTEAFF.